This entry features one T cell receptor beta chain sequence. This sample is part of a study of blood T cell repertoires in COVID-19. Study-level information: T cells, B-cell-depleted T cells, or PBMCs supplied cDNA or gDNA.

This CDR3 is 13 amino acids long. The germline CDR1 and CDR2 sequences are KGHSH and LQKENI. V lost 3 bases and J lost 1, with 7 bases in between. The authors' processing: From reference gene primer amplification, estimates of nucleated cell counts were derived. Clones were sequenced by immunoSEQ multiplex PCR, and TCRdb holds only the in-frame ones, with some missing. Clone size and V and J calls were adopted from that table, with D and trimming inferred from the DNA. The sample records about 490,000 clones, roughly 88% being singletons. This TCR derives from a human donor in a cohort sampled during active COVID-19. The rearrangement links TRBV18 to TRBJ2-7; D remains unclear. Sequenced material: peripheral blood. CDR3 amino acids: CASSPAESYEQYF. The CDR3 bases are TGTGCCAGCTCACCTGCGGAGTCCTACGAGCAGTACTTC.